Listed below are T cell receptor beta chains from one sample, sequenced in a study of blood T cell repertoires in COVID-19. Using immunoSEQ multiplex PCR, the repertoire was profiled, and TCRdb retains in-frame clones only, with some absent. The profile shows 68,000 or so clones, more than 70% of them singletons. The sample comprised peripheral blood. Source of these receptors: a man aged 50-60 years with acute or convalescent COVID-19. Each CDR3 is given with its conserved first and last residue. Fields, in order: D gene, CDR3 length, J gene, clone size, V gene, CDR3 protein, CDR3 DNA. D genes are given only for firm matches. The listing skips clone size in some rows; elsewhere it reads once, few, many or a size class.

>-|16|TRBJ2-5|-|TRBV9
CASSVEGGDLQETQYF
TGTGCCAGCAGCGTAGAGGGCGGGGACCTCCAAGAGACCCAGTACTTC
>TRBD1|14|TRBJ1-4|-|TRBV7-9
CASRSSGDREKLFF
TGTGCCAGCAGATCATCAGGGGACAGAGAAAAACTGTTTTTT
>TRBD2|15|TRBJ2-1|-|TRBV14
CASSQVAGGYNEQFF
TGTGCCAGCAGCCAAGTAGCGGGAGGGTACAATGAGCAGTTCTTC
>-|14|TRBJ1-3|-|TRBV7-3
CASSQPGSGNTIYF
TGTGCCAGCAGCCAACCGGGCTCTGGAAACACCATATATTTT
>TRBD1|16|TRBJ1-1|-|TRBV19
CASSILGGAVNTEAFF
TGTGCCAGTAGTATATTAGGGGGCGCGGTGAACACTGAAGCTTTCTTT
>TRBD2|16|TRBJ2-1|-|TRBV4-2
CASSQEASGSYNEQFF
TGTGCCAGCAGCCAAGAGGCTAGCGGGTCATACAATGAGCAGTTCTTC
>TRBD1|15|TRBJ2-1|once|TRBV5-1
CASSSRQGLYNEQFF
TGCGCCAGCAGCTCCAGACAGGGGTTATACAATGAGCAGTTCTTC
>-|16|TRBJ2-3|-|TRBV9
CASSITGLFVTDTQYF
TGTGCCAGCAGCATTACAGGGTTGTTTGTGACAGATACGCAGTATTTT
>TRBD2|21|TRBJ2-3|-|TRBV5-3
CARSSSGRRSGRGVLVDTQYF
TGTGCCAGAAGCTCATCAGGCCGTCGTAGCGGGAGAGGAGTTTTGGTAGATACGCAGTATTTT
>-|16|TRBJ2-1|few|TRBV21-1
CAAHTLAGGPYNEQFF
TGTGCCGCACACACCTTAGCGGGAGGGCCCTACAATGAGCAGTTCTTC
>-|13|TRBJ1-1|-|TRBV7-3
CASSLTGGARAFF
TGTGCCAGCAGCTTAACAGGTGGGGCGCGGGCTTTCTTT
>-|14|TRBJ2-7|few|TRBV5-5
CASSGQLQSYEQYF
TGTGCCAGCAGCGGACAGCTACAATCCTACGAGCAGTACTTC
>TRBD1|15|TRBJ1-1|-|TRBV5-3
CARRRDRGLNTEAFF
TGTGCCAGAAGGAGGGACAGGGGTCTGAACACTGAAGCTTTCTTT
>TRBD1|16|TRBJ1-1|-|TRBV6-6
CASSYSRQGMNTEAFF
TGTGCCAGCAGTTACTCACGACAGGGTATGAACACTGAAGCTTTCTTT
>TRBD1|15|TRBJ2-5|-|TRBV6-1
CASSEALGQEETQYF
TGTGCCAGCAGTGAAGCCTTGGGACAGGAGGAGACCCAGTACTTC
>TRBD1|14|TRBJ1-1|few|TRBV19
CASSRGQAHTEAFF
TGTGCCAGTAGTCGCGGACAGGCCCACACTGAAGCTTTCTTT
>-|14|TRBJ1-4|-|TRBV5-1
CASARLATNEKLFF
TGCGCCAGTGCTAGGCTTGCAACTAATGAAAAACTGTTTTTT
>TRBD1|15|TRBJ2-3|once|TRBV6-6
CASSYDRGWTDTQYF
TGTGCCAGCAGTTACGACAGGGGATGGACAGATACGCAGTATTTT
>TRBD2|15|TRBJ2-5|once|TRBV7-9
CASSRLAGVQETQYF
TGTGCCAGCAGCCGACTAGCGGGGGTCCAAGAGACCCAGTACTTC
>-|16|TRBJ2-1|-|TRBV2
CASTGFGGFSYNEQFF
TGTGCCAGCACAGGATTTGGGGGGTTCTCCTACAATGAGCAGTTCTTC
>TRBD2|16|TRBJ2-1|-|TRBV12-5
CASGSSSGDSYNEQFF
TGTGCTAGTGGTTCATCTAGCGGGGACTCCTACAATGAGCAGTTCTTC
>-|11|TRBJ1-1|once|TRBV6-5
CASSTNTEAFF
TGTGCCAGCAGTACTAACACTGAAGCTTTCTTT
>TRBD1|17|TRBJ2-1|-|TRBV27
CASSPKQDRAVYNEQFF
TGTGCCAGCAGTCCGAAACAGGACAGGGCAGTCTACAATGAGCAGTTCTTC
>-|16|TRBJ2-3|-|TRBV4-1
CASSLSLAVGTDTQYF
TGCGCCAGCAGCCTCTCCCTGGCGGTCGGCACAGATACGCAGTATTTT
>TRBD1|13|TRBJ1-1|-|TRBV7-9
CASSLLGQGKAFF
TGTGCCAGCAGCTTATTGGGACAGGGGAAGGCTTTCTTT
>-|14|TRBJ1-5|-|TRBV21-1
CASKRHNSNQPQHF
TGTGCCAGCAAAAGACACAATAGCAATCAGCCCCAGCATTTT
>-|16|TRBJ1-4|-|TRBV11-2
CASSPLQGKPNEKLFF
TGTGCCAGCAGCCCCCTACAGGGAAAGCCTAATGAAAAACTGTTTTTT
>-|14|TRBJ2-1|-|TRBV15
CATSRDMANNEQFF
TGTGCCACCAGCAGAGATATGGCAAACAATGAGCAGTTCTTC
>-|12|TRBJ2-7|-|TRBV27
CASSRGSHEQYF
TGTGCCAGCAGTCGAGGGAGCCACGAGCAGTACTTC
>-|14|TRBJ2-3|-|TRBV7-9
CASSLMGATDTQYF
TGTGCCAGCAGCTTAATGGGGGCCACAGATACGCAGTATTTT
>TRBD1|14|TRBJ1-2|-|TRBV18
CASSPGQGAGGYTF
TGTGCCAGCTCACCGGGACAGGGGGCCGGTGGCTACACCTTC
>-|15|TRBJ1-1|-|TRBV7-9
CASSAQGRIREEAFF
TGTGCCAGCAGCGCCCAGGGACGTATCCGGGAGGAAGCTTTCTTT
>-|15|TRBJ2-4|-|TRBV19
CASSISASSADIQYF
TGTGCCAGTAGTATATCGGCCTCCTCTGCGGACATTCAGTACTTC
>TRBD1|16|TRBJ2-7|-|TRBV5-1
CASSTDGTGKTYEQYF
TGCGCCAGCAGCACTGACGGGACAGGAAAAACCTACGAGCAGTACTTC
>TRBD1|15|TRBJ2-1|-|TRBV7-2
CASSLTGDNYNEQFF
TGTGCCAGCAGCTTAACAGGGGACAACTACAATGAGCAGTTCTTC
>-|15|TRBJ1-5|-|TRBV6-5
CASSYSGTSNQPQHF
TGTGCCAGCAGTTACTCCGGGACAAGCAATCAGCCCCAGCATTTT
>TRBD1|15|TRBJ2-1|once|TRBV28
CATVGQGAGNNEQFF
TGTGCCACCGTGGGACAGGGGGCGGGTAACAATGAGCAGTTCTTC
>-|12|TRBJ1-5|-|TRBV2
CASSVSGQPQHF
TGTGCCAGCAGTGTATCGGGGCAGCCCCAGCATTTT
>TRBD1|15|TRBJ2-2|few|TRBV19
CASSARTGHTGELFF
TGTGCCAGTAGTGCACGGACAGGGCACACCGGGGAGCTGTTTTTT
>TRBD2|15|TRBJ2-1|-|TRBV10-1
CASSAGTRRYNEQFF
TGCGCCAGCAGCGCCGGGACTAGAAGATACAATGAGCAGTTCTTC
>TRBD1|17|TRBJ2-2|once|TRBV11-2
CASSPSPDRGDTGELFF
TGTGCCAGCAGCCCATCGCCCGACAGGGGCGACACCGGGGAGCTGTTTTTT
>-|17|TRBJ2-2|-|TRBV23-1
CASSQSEESLVTGELFF
TGCGCCAGCAGTCAATCGGAGGAAAGCCTTGTCACCGGGGAGCTGTTTTTT
>-|14|TRBJ2-3|-|TRBV19
CASSPTPSTDTQYF
TGTGCCAGTAGTCCAACTCCTAGCACAGATACGCAGTATTTT
>TRBD2|16|TRBJ2-1|-|TRBV11-2
CASSISGTRSYNEQFF
TGTGCCAGCAGCATTTCCGGGACTAGGTCCTACAATGAGCAGTTCTTC
>-|15|TRBJ1-3|-|TRBV21-1
CASSKEEPSGNTIYF
TGTGCCAGCAGCAAGGAGGAACCATCGGGAAACACCATATATTTT
>-|15|TRBJ2-7|-|TRBV20-1
CSASIIGGQFYEQYF
TGCAGTGCTAGTATTATAGGGGGACAATTCTACGAGCAGTACTTC